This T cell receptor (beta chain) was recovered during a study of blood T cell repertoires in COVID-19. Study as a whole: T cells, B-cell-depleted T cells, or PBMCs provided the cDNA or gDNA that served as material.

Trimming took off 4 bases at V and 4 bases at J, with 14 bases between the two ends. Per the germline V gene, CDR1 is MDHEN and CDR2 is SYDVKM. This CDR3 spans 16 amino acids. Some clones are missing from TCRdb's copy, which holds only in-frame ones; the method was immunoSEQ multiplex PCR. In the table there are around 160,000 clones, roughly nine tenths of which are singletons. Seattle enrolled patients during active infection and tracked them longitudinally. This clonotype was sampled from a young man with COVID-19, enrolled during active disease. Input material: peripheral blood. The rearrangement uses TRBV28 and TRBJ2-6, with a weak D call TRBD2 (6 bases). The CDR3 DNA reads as TGTGCCAGCAGTTCGGAGGGGCTGGCCGGGGCCAACGTCCTGACTTTC. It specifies CASSSEGLAGANVLTF.